Presented here are 17 T cell receptor beta chains from one specimen sequenced in a study of blood T cell repertoires in COVID-19. Here immunoSEQ multiplex PCR was the method, and the copy in TCRdb shows in-frame clones only, minus some. The table lists fewer than 700,000 clones, 85% to 90% of them singletons, with roughly 7.4% in the top ten. The sample comprised peripheral blood. Receptors were obtained from a woman between 50 and 59 years old with COVID-19, enrolled during active disease.

The chain recombines TRBV19 with TRBJ1-2; no clear D. Germline V gene sequence: CDR1 LNHDA, CDR2 SQIVND (reference sequence). The CDR3 spans 14 residues. Trimming cost V 0 bases and J 3 bases, with 8 bases left between them. CDR3 loop: CASSIDGMYYGYTF. Here the CDR3 DNA reads TGTGCCAGTAGTATAGACGGGATGTACTATGGCTACACCTTC.

In its sample, this clone was seen once. The chain employs TRBV11-2 and TRBJ2-3; 11 bases map to TRBD2. This CDR3 comprises 16 residues. Germline assignment: CDR1 SGHAT and CDR2 FQNNGV. Trimming removed 2 bases from V and 2 bases from J; junction bases left unmatched: 3. The CDR3 protein is CASSLLAGGPTDTQYF. For the CDR3, the DNA is TGTGCCAGCAGCTTACTAGCGGGGGGCCCCACAGATACGCAGTATTTT.

This clone was observed a single time. The chain combines TRBV12-5 with TRBJ2-2, with D tentatively TRBD1 (5 bases). V was trimmed by 4 bases and J by 1 base, leaving 13 bases between them. The CDR3 is 16 residues long. Germline V gene lookup returns CDR1 LGHNT and CDR2 FRNRAP. CDR3: CASGSGRTKNTGELFF. The DNA for the CDR3 is TGTGCTAGTGGTTCGGGCAGGACAAAGAACACCGGGGAGCTGTTTTTT.

The V gene is TRBV4-1, the J gene TRBJ1-2, with 11 bases that match TRBD1. Germline CDR1 reads MGHRA; CDR2 reads YSYEKL. After removal of 0 bases from V and 3 bases from J, the junction contained 15 bases not matched to a gene. The CDR3 runs to 20 residues. The CDR3 loop is CASSQDRDLLRDRGDYGYTF. In DNA, the CDR3 is TGCGCCAGCAGCCAAGATCGTGACCTGCTCCGGGACAGGGGGGACTATGGCTACACCTTC.

The chain uses TRBV7-9 and TRBJ1-1; D ambiguous. V lost 3 bases to trimming and J lost 4 bases, with 6 bases between them. CDR1 is SEHNR and CDR2 is FQNEAQ in the germline V gene (reference sequence). The CDR3 runs to 12 residues. DNA of the CDR3: TGTGCCAGCAGCTTGACGGGCACTGAAGCTTTCTTT. Translated, it gives CASSLTGTEAFF.

This chain uses TRBV5-1 with TRBJ1-6, with 9 bases aligning to TRBD1. Losses at the gene ends were 2 bases for V and 7 bases for J; bases not matched to a gene: 13. In germline, CDR1 is SGHRS, CDR2 YFSETQ. The CDR3 runs 18 residues. The DNA for the CDR3 is TGCGCCAGCAGCTTCGAGGGACAGGGTGTTTCTCCGAATTCACCCCTCCACTTT. Translated, it gives CASSFEGQGVSPNSPLHF.

V gene TRBV5-4 combines with J gene TRBJ2-3; 10 nucleotides match TRBD2. V dropped 3 bases and J dropped 4; count of bases not matched to a gene: 14. CDR3 size: 18 residues. Germline assignment: CDR1 SGHNT and CDR2 YYREEE (reference sequence). In DNA form, the CDR3 reads TGTGCCAGCAGCTCGAAGGCTAGCGGGGGCATAGAGGCAGATACGCAGTATTTT. Its protein is CASSSKASGGIEADTQYF.

The rearrangement uses TRBV6-5 and TRBJ1-5; D perhaps matches TRBD1 (6 bases). The CDR3 contains 13 residues. V lost 7 bases and J 0 bases, leaving 7 bases between the germline ends. CDR1 is MNHEY, CDR2 SVGAGI, per germline. CDR3 region: CASKTGSNQPQHF. In DNA, the CDR3 is TGTGCCAGCAAGACAGGTAGCAATCAGCCCCAGCATTTT.

This clone was seen a few times. This rearrangement joins TRBV10-1 to TRBJ2-2; TRBD1 matches 7 bases. Germline CDR1 WNHNN, CDR2 SYGVQD (reference sequence). This CDR3 has 14 residues. J was trimmed by 7 bases and V by 4 bases; bases with no gene match: 6. As DNA, the CDR3 is TGCGCCAGCAGTGTGGGGACAGCAAACGGGGAGCTGTTTTTT. This encodes CASSVGTANGELFF.

The chain carries TRBV5-1 and TRBJ2-7; TRBD2 is a possible D gene (5 bases). The CDR3 contains 14 residues. The germline gives CDR1 SGHRS, CDR2 YFSETQ. The ends were cut back, 1 base at V and 5 bases at J, with 13 bases in the middle. The CDR3 bases are TGCGCCAGCAGCTTGCGAGGGTATGGAAACGAGCAGTACTTC. Protein: CASSLRGYGNEQYF.

This rearrangement joins TRBV2 to TRBJ2-3; the match to TRBD2 covers 7 bases. With V trimmed by 7 bases and J by 2 bases, 6 bases remained unmatched. Germline V gene lookup returns CDR1 SNHLY and CDR2 FYNNEI. The CDR3 totals 14 residues. In DNA form, the CDR3 reads TGTGCCAGCATGGGGCGGGGGAACACAGATACGCAGTATTTT. It encodes CASMGRGNTDTQYF.

V is TRBV9 and J is TRBJ2-1; D possibly corresponds to TRBD1 (5 bases). The V end was cut by 3 bases, the J end by 5 bases, with 9 bases between. In germline, CDR1 is SGDLS, CDR2 YYNGEE. The CDR3 totals 13 residues. The CDR3 reads CASSEGKDNEQFF. The CDR3 nucleotides read TGTGCCAGCAGCGAGGGGAAGGACAATGAGCAGTTCTTC.

V usage is TRBV9 and J usage is TRBJ2-2, with D possibly being TRBD2 (5 bases). The CDR3 totals 14 residues. Trimming removed 3 bases from V and 8 bases from J, with 14 bases in between. Germline assignment: CDR1 SGDLS and CDR2 YYNGEE. Here the CDR3 reads CASSAARAFGELFF. The CDR3 region has the DNA TGTGCCAGCAGCGCCGCGCGGGCGTTTGGGGAGCTGTTTTTT.

The V gene is TRBV6-6, the J gene TRBJ1-5; D is possibly TRBD1 (5 bases). The germline V gene has CDR1 MNHNY and CDR2 SVGAGI (reference sequence). Trimming took 8 bases from V and 5 from J, leaving 13 bases between them. This CDR3 comprises 13 residues. As DNA, the CDR3 is TGTGCCAGCGAAAGGGGATCGGATCAGCCCCAGCATTTT. Encoded protein: CASERGSDQPQHF.

The CDR3 DNA is TGTGCCAGCAGCTTAGGGCTAGCGGGGGGGCACCCAGATACGCAGTATTTT. It encodes CASSLGLAGGHPDTQYF. This sequence joins TRBV11-3 and TRBJ2-3, with TRBD2 matching over 12 bases. The CDR3 loop spans 17 amino acids. Germline CDR1 and CDR2: SGHNT and YENEEA. With 1 base clipped from V and 4 bases from J, the junction kept 6 bases outside the gene matches.

The chain has TRBV9 and TRBJ1-2; maybe TRBD1 (6 bases). The CDR3 contains 15 residues. Trimming removed 3 bases from V and 3 bases from J, with 15 bases in between. Germline lookup yields CDR1 SGDLS and CDR2 YYNGEE. The CDR3 is CASSAASTGHYGYTF. The CDR3 nucleotides are TGTGCCAGCAGCGCAGCTTCGACAGGCCACTATGGCTACACCTTC.

This clone was seen once. This chain joins TRBV19 and TRBJ1-2; possible D gene TRBD1, 5 bases. The V gene lost 5 bases and the J gene lost 6 bases, with 19 bases spanning the gap. Germline assignment: CDR1 LNHDA and CDR2 SQIVND (reference sequence). This CDR3 is 15 amino acids long. CDR3 sequence (DNA): TGTGCCAGTAGTGCCACGGGGGGGAGTATTGATGGCTACACCTTC. It is translated as CASSATGGSIDGYTF.